The 3 T cell receptor beta chains reported below all come from one sample, sequenced in a study of high-grade serous ovarian cancer treatment subgroups. Tumor samples were taken before definitive surgery or chemotherapy. This table comes from immunoSEQ multiplex PCR, and its TCRdb copy is limited to in-frame clones, with some not included. The repertoire holds 25,000 to 30,000 clones, around 80% seen once, with roughly 2% in the top ten. The sequenced material came from tumor tissue. The receptors derive from a human donor with high-grade serous ovarian cancer.

This chain connects TRBV18 to TRBJ2-6; the D is unclear. Deletions cut 1 base from V and 2 bases from J, with 3 bases between. This CDR3 region has 14 residues. Germline V CDR1 and CDR2: KGHSH, LQKENI. The CDR3 DNA reads as TGTGCCAGCTCACCACGCGCTGGGGCCAACGTCCTGACTTTC. It yields the protein CASSPRAGANVLTF.

V gene TRBV11-2 combines with J gene TRBJ1-1; 8 nucleotides agree with TRBD1. The ends lost 1 base at V and 4 bases at J; junction bases unmatched: 8. CDR1 and CDR2 (germline): SGHAT, FQNNGV. CDR3 size: 16 residues. CDR3 bases: TGTGCCAGCAGCTTAGTTGGTCAGGGGACAGGCACTGAAGCTTTCTTT. This encodes CASSLVGQGTGTEAFF.

The chain uses TRBV10-3 and TRBJ2-7; TRBD1 matches 8 bases. CDR1 and CDR2 (germline): ENHRY, SYGVKD. The CDR3 loop spans 16 amino acids. After removal of 2 bases from V and 5 bases from J, the junction contained 11 bases not matched to a gene. The CDR3 protein is CAISETPGGPSDEQYF. The CDR3, as DNA: TGTGCCATCAGTGAGACCCCAGGGGGCCCCTCAGACGAGCAGTACTTC.